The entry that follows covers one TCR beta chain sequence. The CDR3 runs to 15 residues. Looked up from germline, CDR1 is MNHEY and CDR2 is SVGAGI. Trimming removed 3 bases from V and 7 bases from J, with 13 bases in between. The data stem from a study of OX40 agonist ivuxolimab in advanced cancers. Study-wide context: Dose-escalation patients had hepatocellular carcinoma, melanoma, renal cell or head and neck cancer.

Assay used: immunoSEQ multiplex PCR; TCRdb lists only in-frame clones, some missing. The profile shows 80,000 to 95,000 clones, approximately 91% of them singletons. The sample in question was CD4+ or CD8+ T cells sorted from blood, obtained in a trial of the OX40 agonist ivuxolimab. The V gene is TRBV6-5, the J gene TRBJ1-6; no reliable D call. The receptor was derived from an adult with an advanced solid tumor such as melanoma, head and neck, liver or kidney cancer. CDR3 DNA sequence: TGTGCCAGCAGTTATGGGGTGGCAGCCAATTCACCCCTCCACTTT. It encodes CASSYGVAANSPLHF.